A single sample is the source of the 3 T cell receptor beta chains below, sequenced in a study of human thymus T cells. TCRdb's copy holds only in-frame clones and misses some; the assay was immunoSEQ multiplex PCR. This repertoire shows about 78,000 clones, approximately 96% found once; its top ten account for approximately 0.03%. Surgeons resected thymus tissue during corrective heart surgery. The specimen was thymus tissue. The receptors shown here come from a boy under three years old with a congenital heart defect but otherwise immunologically healthy.

The V call is TRBV6-1, the J call TRBJ2-3; TRBD2 agrees at 9 bases. CDR3 length equals 16 residues. Germline V gives CDR1 MNHNS, CDR2 SASEGT. Trimming cost V 4 bases and J 2 bases; bases outside gene matches: 7. CDR3: CASSVGIAGVTDTQYF. As DNA, the CDR3 is TGTGCCAGCAGTGTGGGAATAGCGGGGGTCACAGATACGCAGTATTTT.

The chain uses TRBV5-1 and TRBJ2-5; 12 positions agree with TRBD2. J was trimmed by 1 base and V by 3 bases; bases with no gene match: 4. Germline V gene lookup returns CDR1 SGHRS and CDR2 YFSETQ. The CDR3 is 16 amino acids. The CDR3 is CASSSGTSGLQETQYF. CDR3 coding DNA: TGCGCCAGCAGCTCCGGGACTAGCGGGCTCCAAGAGACCCAGTACTTC.

The V and J genes are TRBV19 and TRBJ1-1, with no clear D. Germline CDR1 and CDR2: LNHDA and SQIVND (reference sequence). V lost 6 bases and J lost 1, with 6 bases in between. This CDR3 region has 12 residues. In DNA, the CDR3 is TGTGCCAGTAGAGGCAAGAACACTGAAGCTTTCTTT. Translation: CASRGKNTEAFF.